The TCR beta chain under discussion was sequenced for a study of blood T cell repertoires in COVID-19. In the study overall: COVID-19 samples from acute and convalescent phases originated in the United States, Italy and Spain.

TCRdb's copy holds only in-frame clones and misses some; the assay was immunoSEQ multiplex PCR. This sample has 100,000 to 150,000 clones; more than 75% occur once, and the top ten carry 3.9%. Trimming pared 3 bases from V and 4 bases from J, leaving 13 bases between. Per the germline V gene, CDR1 is MDHEN and CDR2 is SYDVKM. CDR3 length: 14 residues. The sample comprised peripheral blood. The receptor's source is a man between 60 and 75 years old with acute or convalescent COVID-19. The V gene is TRBV28, the J gene TRBJ2-7; D not resolved. The CDR3 spells CASSLAQDQYEQYF. CDR3 bases: TGTGCCAGCAGTTTGGCCCAGGATCAATACGAGCAGTACTTC.